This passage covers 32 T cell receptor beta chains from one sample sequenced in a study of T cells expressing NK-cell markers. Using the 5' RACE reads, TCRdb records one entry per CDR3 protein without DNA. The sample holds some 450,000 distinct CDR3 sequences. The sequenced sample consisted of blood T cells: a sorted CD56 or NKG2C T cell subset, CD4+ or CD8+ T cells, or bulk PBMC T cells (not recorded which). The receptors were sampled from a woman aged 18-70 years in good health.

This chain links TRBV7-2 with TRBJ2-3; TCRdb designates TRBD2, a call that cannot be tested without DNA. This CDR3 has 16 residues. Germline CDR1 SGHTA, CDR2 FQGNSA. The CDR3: CASSLFNPSISDTQYF.

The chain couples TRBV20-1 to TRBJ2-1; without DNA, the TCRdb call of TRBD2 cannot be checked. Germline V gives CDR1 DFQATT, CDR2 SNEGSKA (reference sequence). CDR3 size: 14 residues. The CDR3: CSAVVGYSYNEQFF.

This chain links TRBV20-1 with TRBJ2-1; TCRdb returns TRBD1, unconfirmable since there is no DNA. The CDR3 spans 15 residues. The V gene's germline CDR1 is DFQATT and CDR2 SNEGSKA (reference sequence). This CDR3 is CSAIYTGAGYNEQFF.

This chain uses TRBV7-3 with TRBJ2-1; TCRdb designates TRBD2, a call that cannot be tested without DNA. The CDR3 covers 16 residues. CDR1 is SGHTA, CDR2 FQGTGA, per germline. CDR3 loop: CASSQFSGASNNEQFF.

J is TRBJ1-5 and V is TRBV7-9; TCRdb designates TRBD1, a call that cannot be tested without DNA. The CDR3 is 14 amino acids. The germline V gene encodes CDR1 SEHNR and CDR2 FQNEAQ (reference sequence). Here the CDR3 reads CASSALGANQPQHF. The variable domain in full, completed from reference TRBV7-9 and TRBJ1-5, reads DTGVSQNPRHKITKRGQNVTFRCDPISEHNRLYWYRQTLGQGPEFLTYFQNEAQLEKSRLLSDRFSAERPKGSFSTLEIQRTEQGDSAMYLCASSALGANQPQHFGDGTRLSIL.

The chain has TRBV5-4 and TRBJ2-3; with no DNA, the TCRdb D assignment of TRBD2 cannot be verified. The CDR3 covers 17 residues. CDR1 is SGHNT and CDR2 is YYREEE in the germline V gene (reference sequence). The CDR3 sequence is CASSGRGTSGIPDTQYF.

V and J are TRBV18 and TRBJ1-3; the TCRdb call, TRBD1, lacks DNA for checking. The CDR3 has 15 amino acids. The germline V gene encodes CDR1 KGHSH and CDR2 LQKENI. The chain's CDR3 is CASSEQGAFGNTIYF. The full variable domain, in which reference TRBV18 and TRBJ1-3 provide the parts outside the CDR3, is NAGVMQNPRHLVRRRGQEARLRCSPMKGHSHVYWYRQLPEEGLKFMVYLQKENIIDESGMPKERFSAEFPKEGPSILRIQQVVRGDSAAYFCASSEQGAFGNTIYFGEGSWLTVV.

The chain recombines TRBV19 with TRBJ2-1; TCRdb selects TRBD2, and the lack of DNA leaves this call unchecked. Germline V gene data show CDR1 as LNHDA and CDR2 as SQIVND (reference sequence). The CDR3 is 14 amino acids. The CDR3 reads CASSSGRALNEQFF.

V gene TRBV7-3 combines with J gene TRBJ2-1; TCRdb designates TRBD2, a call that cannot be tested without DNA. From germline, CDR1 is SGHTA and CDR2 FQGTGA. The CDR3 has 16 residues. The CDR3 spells CASSSGTGLETNEQFF.

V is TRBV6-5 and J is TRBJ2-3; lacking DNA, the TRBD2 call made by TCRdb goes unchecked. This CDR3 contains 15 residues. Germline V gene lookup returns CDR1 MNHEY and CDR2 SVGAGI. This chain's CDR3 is CASSYASGRGNTQYF.

This CDR3 reads CASSGPSGGPLDTQYF. The V gene is TRBV6-1, the J gene TRBJ2-3; the D gene TCRdb calls, TRBD2, cannot be checked with no DNA. Germline V gene sequence: CDR1 MNHNS, CDR2 SASEGT. The length of the CDR3 is 16 residues.

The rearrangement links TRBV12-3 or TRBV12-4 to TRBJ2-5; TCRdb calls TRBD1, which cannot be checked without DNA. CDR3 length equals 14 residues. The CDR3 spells CASSPVWGQETQYF.

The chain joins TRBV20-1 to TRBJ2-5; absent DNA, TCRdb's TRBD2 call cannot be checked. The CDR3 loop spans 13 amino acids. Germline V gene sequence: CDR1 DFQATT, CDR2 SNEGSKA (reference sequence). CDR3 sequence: CSARSQYSQTQYF.

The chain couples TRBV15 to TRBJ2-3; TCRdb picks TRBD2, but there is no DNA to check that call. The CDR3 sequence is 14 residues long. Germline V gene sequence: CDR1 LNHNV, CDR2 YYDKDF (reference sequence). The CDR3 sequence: CATSRAGGADTQYF.

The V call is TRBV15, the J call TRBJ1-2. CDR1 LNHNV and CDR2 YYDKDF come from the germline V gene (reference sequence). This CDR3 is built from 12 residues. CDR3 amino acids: CATSRANYGYTF.

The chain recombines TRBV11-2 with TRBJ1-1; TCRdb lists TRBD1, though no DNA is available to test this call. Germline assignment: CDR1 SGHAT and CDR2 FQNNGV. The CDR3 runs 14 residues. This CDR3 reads CASRGLRENTEAFF.

The CDR3 region is CASSLDTNYGYTF. V and J are TRBV5-1 and TRBJ1-2. CDR3 length equals 13 residues. The V gene's germline CDR1 is SGHRS and CDR2 YFSETQ.

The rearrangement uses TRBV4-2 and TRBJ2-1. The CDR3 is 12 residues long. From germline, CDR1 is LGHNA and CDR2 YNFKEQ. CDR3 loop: CASSQEHHEQFF.

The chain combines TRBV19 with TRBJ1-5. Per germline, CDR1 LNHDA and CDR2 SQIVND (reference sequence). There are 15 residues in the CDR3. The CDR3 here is CASSSGLRGNQPQHF. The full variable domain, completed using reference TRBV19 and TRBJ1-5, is DGGITQSPKYLFRKEGQNVTLSCEQNLNHDAMYWYRQDPGQGLRLIYYSQIVNDFQKGDIAEGYSVSREKKESFPLTVTSAQKNPTAFYLCASSSGLRGNQPQHFGDGTRLSIL.

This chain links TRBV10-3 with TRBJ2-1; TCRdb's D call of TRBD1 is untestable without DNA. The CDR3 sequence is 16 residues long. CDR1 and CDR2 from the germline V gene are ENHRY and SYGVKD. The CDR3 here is CAISPGQSNSYNEQFF.

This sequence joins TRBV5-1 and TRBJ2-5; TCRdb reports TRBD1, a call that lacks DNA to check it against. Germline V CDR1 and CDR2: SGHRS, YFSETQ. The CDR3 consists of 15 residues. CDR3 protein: CASSTYGTGGETQYF.

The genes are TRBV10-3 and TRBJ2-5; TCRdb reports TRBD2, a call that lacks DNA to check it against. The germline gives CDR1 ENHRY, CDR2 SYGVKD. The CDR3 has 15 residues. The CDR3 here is CAISGPSGSPETQYF.

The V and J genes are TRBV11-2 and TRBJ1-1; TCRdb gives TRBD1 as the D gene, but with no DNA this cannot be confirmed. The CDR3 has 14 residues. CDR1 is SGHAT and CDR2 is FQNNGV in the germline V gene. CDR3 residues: CASSRVTGENEAFF.

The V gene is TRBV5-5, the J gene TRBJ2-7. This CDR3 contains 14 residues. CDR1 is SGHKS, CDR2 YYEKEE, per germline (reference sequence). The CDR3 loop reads CASSFASGTYEQYF.

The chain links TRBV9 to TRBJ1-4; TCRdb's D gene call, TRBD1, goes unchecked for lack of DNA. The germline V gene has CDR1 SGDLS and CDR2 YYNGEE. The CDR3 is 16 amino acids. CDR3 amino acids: CASSAPRGSANEKLFF. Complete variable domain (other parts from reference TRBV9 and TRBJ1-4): DSGVTQTPKHLITATGQRVTLRCSPRSGDLSVYWYQQSLDQGLQFLIQYYNGEERAKGNILERFSAQQFPDLHSELNLSSLELGDSALYFCASSAPRGSANEKLFFGSGTQLSVL.

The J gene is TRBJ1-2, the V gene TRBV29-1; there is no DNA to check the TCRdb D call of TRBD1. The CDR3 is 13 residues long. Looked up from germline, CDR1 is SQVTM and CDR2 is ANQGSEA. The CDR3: CSVLAGTGYGYTF.

CDR3 region: CASRTGSEGGYTF. The chain recombines TRBV5-1 with TRBJ1-2. The CDR3 consists of 13 residues. Germline V gene lookup returns CDR1 SGHRS and CDR2 YFSETQ.

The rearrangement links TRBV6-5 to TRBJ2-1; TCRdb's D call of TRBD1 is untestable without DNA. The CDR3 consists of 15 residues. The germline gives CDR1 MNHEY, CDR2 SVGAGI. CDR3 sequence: CASSYWQGAYNEQFF.

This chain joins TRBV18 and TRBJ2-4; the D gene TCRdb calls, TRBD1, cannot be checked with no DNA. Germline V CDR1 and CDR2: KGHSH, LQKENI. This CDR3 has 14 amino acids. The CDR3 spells CASSPRQGENIQYF. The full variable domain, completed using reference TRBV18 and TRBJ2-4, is NAGVMQNPRHLVRRRGQEARLRCSPMKGHSHVYWYRQLPEEGLKFMVYLQKENIIDESGMPKERFSAEFPKEGPSILRIQQVVRGDSAAYFCASSPRQGENIQYFGAGTRLSVL.

The CDR3 protein is CASSLRTGLQPQHF. The chain is built from TRBV12-3 or TRBV12-4 and TRBJ1-5; TCRdb gives TRBD1 as the D gene, but with no DNA this cannot be confirmed. The CDR3 consists of 14 residues.

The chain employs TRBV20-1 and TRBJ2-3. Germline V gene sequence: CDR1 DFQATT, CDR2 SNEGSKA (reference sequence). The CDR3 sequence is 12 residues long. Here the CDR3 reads CCIRIRTDTQYF.

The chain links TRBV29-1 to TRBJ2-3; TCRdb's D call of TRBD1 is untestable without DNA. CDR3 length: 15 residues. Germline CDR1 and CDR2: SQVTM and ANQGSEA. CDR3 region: CSVEGRGGSADTQYF.